Below are 5 T cell receptor beta chains sequenced from a single sample in a study of T cell changes during pregnancy in multiple sclerosis. Measured with immunoSEQ multiplex PCR; TCRdb has only the in-frame clones, and not every one. In the table there are about 48,000 clones, 85% to 95% of which are singletons. The specimen comprised CD4+ T cells from peripheral blood mononuclear cells, sampled in the second trimester of pregnancy. The receptors originated from a female donor in good health, enrolled as a control in a pregnancy study.

The V gene is TRBV4-1, the J gene TRBJ1-2, with D uncertain. Deletions cut 0 bases from V and 10 bases from J, with 21 bases between. The length of the CDR3 is 16 residues. CDR1 and CDR2 from the germline V gene are MGHRA and YSYEKL. CDR3 coding DNA: TGCGCCAGCAGCCAAGATAGTCGGTGGCGGGCGGGTGTCTACACCTTC. Translation gives CASSQDSRWRAGVYTF.

The gene calls are TRBV4-2 and TRBJ1-6; a possible D gene is TRBD1 (5 bases). Germline CDR1 LGHNA, CDR2 YNFKEQ. The CDR3 is 16 residues long. V was cut by 5 bases and J by 8 bases, with 19 bases left in between. CDR3 loop: CASSGDSSLRDSPLHF. For the CDR3, the DNA is TGTGCCAGCAGCGGAGACAGCTCCTTAAGGGATTCACCCCTCCACTTT.

The chain recombines TRBV7-3 with TRBJ2-1; D possibly corresponds to TRBD2 (5 bases). The CDR3 is 14 amino acids. V lost 0 bases and J lost 6, with 9 bases in between. Germline V gene data show CDR1 as SGHTA and CDR2 as FQGTGA. The CDR3 here is CASSLTLAGNEQFF. CDR3 sequence (DNA): TGTGCCAGCAGCTTAACCCTCGCGGGCAATGAGCAGTTCTTC.

The rearrangement uses TRBV7-3 and TRBJ2-2, with 15 bases lining up with TRBD2. This CDR3 has 16 residues. Germline V CDR1 and CDR2: SGHTA, FQGTGA. V trimming: 3 bases; J trimming: 6 bases; junction bases outside the gene matches: 2. CDR3 amino acids: CASSLGLAGGAGELFF. The CDR3 coding sequence is TGTGCCAGCAGCTTGGGACTAGCGGGAGGAGCCGGGGAGCTGTTTTTT.

The chain uses TRBV23-1 and TRBJ1-1; tentative D call: TRBD1 (5 bases). TRBV23-1 is labeled an ORF, and its function is uncertain. CDR3 length equals 14 residues. Deletions cut 2 bases from V and 11 bases from J, with 18 bases between. CDR3 amino acids: CASSQTPTASTAFF. The CDR3, as DNA: TGCGCCAGCAGTCAAACCCCGACAGCCTCCACGGCTTTCTTT.